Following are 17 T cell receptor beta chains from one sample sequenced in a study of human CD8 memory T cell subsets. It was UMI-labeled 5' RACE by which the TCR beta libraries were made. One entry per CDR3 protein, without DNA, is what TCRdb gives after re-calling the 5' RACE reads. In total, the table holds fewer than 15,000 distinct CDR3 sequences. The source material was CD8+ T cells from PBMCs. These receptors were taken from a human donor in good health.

The CDR3 region is CASSRAGELFF. This chain connects TRBV27 to TRBJ2-2. The V gene's germline CDR1 is MNHEY and CDR2 SMNVEV (reference sequence). This CDR3 contains 11 residues.

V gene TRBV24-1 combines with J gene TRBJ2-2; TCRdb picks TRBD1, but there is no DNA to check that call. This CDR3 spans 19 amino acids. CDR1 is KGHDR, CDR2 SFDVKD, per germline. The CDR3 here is CATSDLQYKGQGRTGELFF.

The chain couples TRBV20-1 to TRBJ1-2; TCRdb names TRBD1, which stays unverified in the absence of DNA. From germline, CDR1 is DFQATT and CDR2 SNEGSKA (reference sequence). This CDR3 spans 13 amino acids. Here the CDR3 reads CSARGGTGAGYTF.

The CDR3 reads CSARERQGTYEQYF. The chain carries TRBV20-1 and TRBJ2-7; TCRdb picks TRBD1, but there is no DNA to check that call. CDR3 length: 14 residues. Germline V gene data show CDR1 as DFQATT and CDR2 as SNEGSKA (reference sequence).

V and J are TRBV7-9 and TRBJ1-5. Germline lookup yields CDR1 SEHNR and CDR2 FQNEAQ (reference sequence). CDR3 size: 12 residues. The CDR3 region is CASSFWAQPQHF.

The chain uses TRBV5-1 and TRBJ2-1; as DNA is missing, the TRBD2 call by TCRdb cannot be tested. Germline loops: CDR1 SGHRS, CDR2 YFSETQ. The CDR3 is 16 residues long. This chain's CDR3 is CASSLEPGGLYNEQFF.

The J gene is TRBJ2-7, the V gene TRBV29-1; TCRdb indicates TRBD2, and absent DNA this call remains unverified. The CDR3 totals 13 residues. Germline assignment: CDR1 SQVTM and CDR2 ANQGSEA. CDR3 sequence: CSVPSGRAYEQYF.

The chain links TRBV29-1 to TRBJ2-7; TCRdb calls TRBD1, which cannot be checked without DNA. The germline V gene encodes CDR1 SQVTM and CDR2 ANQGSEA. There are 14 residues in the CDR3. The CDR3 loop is CSVVGGDSSYEQYF.

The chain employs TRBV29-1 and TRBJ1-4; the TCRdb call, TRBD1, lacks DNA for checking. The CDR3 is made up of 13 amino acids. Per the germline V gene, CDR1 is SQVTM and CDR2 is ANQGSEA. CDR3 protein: CSVRTGPNEKLFF.

CDR3 sequence: CASSARGLSVTEAFF. The rearrangement links TRBV7-9 to TRBJ1-1; the TCRdb D gene call, TRBD1, has no DNA to confirm it. This CDR3 is 15 amino acids long. Per the germline V gene, CDR1 is SEHNR and CDR2 is FQNEAQ (reference sequence).

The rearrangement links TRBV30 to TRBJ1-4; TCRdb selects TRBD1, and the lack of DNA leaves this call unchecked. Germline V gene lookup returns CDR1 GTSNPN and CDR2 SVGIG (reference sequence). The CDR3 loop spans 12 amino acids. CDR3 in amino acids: CAWEDSDEKLFF.

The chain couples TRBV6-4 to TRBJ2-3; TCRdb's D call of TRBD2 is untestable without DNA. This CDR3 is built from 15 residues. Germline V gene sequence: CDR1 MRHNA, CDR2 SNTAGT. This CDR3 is CASSEGTSGTDTQYF.

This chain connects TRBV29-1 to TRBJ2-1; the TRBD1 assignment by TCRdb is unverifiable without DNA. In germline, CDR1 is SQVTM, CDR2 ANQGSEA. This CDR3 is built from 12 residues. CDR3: CSAGGTGNEQFF.

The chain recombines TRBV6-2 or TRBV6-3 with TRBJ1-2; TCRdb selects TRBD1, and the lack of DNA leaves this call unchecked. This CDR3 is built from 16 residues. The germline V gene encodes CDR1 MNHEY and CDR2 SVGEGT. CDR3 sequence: CASSYTASGGTYGYTF.

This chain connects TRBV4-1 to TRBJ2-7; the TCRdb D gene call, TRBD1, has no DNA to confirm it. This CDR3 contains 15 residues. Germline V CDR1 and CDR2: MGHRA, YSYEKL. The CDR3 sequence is CASSLQGQDSYEQYF.

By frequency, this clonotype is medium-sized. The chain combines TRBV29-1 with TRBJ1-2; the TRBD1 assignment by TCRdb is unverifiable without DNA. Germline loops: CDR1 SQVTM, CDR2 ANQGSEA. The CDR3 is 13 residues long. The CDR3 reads CSVSTGGWYGYTF.

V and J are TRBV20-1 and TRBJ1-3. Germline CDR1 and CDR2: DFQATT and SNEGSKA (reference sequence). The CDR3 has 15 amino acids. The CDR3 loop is CSAREGLFSGNTIYF.